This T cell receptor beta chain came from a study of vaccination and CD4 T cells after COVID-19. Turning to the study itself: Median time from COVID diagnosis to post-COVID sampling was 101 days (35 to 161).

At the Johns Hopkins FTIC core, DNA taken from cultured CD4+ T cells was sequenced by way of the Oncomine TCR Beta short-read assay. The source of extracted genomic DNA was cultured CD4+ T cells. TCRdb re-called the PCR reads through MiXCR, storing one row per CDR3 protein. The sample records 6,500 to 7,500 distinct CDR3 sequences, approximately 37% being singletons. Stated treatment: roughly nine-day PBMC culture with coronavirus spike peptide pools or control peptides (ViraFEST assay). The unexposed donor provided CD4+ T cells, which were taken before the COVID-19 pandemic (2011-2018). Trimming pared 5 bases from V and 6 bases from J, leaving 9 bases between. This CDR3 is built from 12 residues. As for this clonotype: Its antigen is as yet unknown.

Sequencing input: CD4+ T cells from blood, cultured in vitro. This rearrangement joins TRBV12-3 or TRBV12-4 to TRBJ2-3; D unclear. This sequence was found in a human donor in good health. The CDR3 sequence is CASSTPADTQYF. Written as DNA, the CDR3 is TGTGCCAGCAGTACCCCAGCCGATACGCAGTATTTT.